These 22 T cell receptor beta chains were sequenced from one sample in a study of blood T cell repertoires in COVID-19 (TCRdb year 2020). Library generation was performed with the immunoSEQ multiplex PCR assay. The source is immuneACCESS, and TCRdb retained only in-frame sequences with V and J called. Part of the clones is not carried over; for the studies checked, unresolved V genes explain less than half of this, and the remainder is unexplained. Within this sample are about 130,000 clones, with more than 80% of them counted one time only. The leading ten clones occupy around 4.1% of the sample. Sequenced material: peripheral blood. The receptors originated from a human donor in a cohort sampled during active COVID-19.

CDR3 bases: TGTGCCAGCAGATGGGGGGGTGAAAAACTGTTTTTT. The encoded protein is CASRWGGEKLFF. This chain links TRBV6-5 with TRBJ1-4; a possible D gene is TRBD1 (5 bases). V lost 6 bases to trimming and J lost 7 bases, with 9 bases between them. CDR1 and CDR2 (germline): MNHEY, SVGAGI. This CDR3 is built from 12 residues.

CDR3: CASSLELTGGLGYGYTF. DNA for the CDR3: TGTGCCAGCAGCTTAGAATTAACAGGGGGGCTGGGCTATGGCTACACCTTC. The rearrangement links TRBV7-2 to TRBJ1-2, with TRBD1 matching over 8 bases. CDR1 and CDR2 (germline): SGHTA, FQGNSA. V was pared by 1 base and J by 4 bases, with 11 bases of the junction left unmatched. This CDR3 has 17 amino acids. The full variable domain, rest sourced from reference TRBV7-2 and TRBJ1-2, is GAGVSQSPSNKVTEKGKDVELRCDPISGHTALYWYRQSLGQGLEFLIYFQGNSAPDKSGLPSDRFSAERTGGSVSTLTIQRTQQEDSAVYLCASSLELTGGLGYGYTFGSGTRLTVV.

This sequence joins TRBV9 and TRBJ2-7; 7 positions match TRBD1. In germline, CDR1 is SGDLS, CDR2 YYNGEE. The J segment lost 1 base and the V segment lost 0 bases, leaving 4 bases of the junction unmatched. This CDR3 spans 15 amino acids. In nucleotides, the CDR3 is TGTGCCAGCAGCGTAGGGACAGGCCTATCCTACGAGCAGTACTTC. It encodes CASSVGTGLSYEQYF.

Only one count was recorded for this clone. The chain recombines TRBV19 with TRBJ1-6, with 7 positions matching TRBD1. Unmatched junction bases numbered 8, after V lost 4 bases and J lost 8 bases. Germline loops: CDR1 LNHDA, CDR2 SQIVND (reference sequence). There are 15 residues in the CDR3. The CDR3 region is CASSTQTGQDSPLHF. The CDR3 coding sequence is TGTGCCAGTAGTACTCAGACAGGACAGGATTCACCCCTCCACTTT.

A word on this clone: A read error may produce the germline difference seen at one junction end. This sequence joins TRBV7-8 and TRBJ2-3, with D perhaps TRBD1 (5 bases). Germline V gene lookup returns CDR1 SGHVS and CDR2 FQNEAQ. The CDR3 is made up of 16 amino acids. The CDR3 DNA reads TGTGCCAGCAGCTTAGCGACCAGGGCAAGCACGGATACGCAGTATTTT. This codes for CASSLATRASTDTQYF.

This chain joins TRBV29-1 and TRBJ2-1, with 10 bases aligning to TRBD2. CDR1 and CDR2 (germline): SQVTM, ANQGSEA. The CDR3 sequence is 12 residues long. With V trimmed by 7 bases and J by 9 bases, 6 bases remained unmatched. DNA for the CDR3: TGCAGCGGTGTTAGCGGGAGGACTGAGCAGTTCTTC. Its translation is CSGVSGRTEQFF.

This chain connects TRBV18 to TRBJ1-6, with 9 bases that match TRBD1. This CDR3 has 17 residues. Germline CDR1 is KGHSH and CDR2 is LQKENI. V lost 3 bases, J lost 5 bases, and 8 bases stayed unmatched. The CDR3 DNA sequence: TGTGCCAGCTCACCGCGCCAAACAGGGGGCGATAATTCACCCCTCCACTTT. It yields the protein CASSPRQTGGDNSPLHF.

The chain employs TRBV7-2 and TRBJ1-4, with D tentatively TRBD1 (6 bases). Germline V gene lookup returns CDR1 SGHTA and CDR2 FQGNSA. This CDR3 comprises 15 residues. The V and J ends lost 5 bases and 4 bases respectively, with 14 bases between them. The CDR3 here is CASSPDGGYNEKLFF. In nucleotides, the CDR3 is TGTGCCAGCAGCCCCGATGGGGGCTATAATGAAAAACTGTTTTTT.

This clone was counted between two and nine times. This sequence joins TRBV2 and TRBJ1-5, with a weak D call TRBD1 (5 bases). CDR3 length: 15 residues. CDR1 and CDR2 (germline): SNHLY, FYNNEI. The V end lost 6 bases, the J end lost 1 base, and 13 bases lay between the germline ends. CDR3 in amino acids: CASRGEGRSNQPQHF. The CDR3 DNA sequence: TGTGCCAGCAGGGGGGAGGGTCGGAGCAATCAGCCCCAGCATTTT.

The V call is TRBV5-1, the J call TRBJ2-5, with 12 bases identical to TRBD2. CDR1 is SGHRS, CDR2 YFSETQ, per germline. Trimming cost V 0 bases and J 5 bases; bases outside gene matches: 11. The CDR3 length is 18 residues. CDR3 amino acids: CASSLVGLAGHLPETQYF. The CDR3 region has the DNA TGCGCCAGCAGCTTGGTAGGACTAGCGGGACACCTCCCTGAGACCCAGTACTTC.

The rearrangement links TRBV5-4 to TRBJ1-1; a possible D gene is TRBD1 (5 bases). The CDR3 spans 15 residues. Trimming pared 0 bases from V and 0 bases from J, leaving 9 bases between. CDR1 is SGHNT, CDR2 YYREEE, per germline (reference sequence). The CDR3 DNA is TGTGCCAGCAGCTTGGCGGGGGAAATGAACACTGAAGCTTTCTTT. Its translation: CASSLAGEMNTEAFF.

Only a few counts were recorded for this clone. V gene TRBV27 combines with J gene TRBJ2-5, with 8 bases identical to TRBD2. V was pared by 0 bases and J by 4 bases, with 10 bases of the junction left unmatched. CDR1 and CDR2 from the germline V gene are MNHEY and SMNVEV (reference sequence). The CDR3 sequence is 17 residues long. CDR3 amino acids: CASSLSFPGGGVETQYF. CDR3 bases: TGTGCCAGCAGTTTATCCTTTCCGGGGGGGGGTGTAGAGACCCAGTACTTC.

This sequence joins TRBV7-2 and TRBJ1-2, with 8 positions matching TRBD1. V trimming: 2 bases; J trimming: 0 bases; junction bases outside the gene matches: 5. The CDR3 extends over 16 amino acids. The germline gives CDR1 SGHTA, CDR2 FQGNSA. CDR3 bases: TGTGCCAGCAGCTTAAGGACAGGGCCCTCTAACTATGGCTACACCTTC. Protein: CASSLRTGPSNYGYTF. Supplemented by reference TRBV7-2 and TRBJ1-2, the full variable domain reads GAGVSQSPSNKVTEKGKDVELRCDPISGHTALYWYRQSLGQGLEFLIYFQGNSAPDKSGLPSDRFSAERTGGSVSTLTIQRTQQEDSAVYLCASSLRTGPSNYGYTFGSGTRLTVV.

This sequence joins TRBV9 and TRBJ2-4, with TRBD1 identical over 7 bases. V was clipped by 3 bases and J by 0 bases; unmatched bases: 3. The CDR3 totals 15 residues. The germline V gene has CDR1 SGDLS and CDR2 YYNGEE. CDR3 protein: CASSEQGIAKNIQYF. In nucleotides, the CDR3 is TGTGCCAGCAGCGAACAGGGGATAGCCAAAAACATTCAGTACTTC.

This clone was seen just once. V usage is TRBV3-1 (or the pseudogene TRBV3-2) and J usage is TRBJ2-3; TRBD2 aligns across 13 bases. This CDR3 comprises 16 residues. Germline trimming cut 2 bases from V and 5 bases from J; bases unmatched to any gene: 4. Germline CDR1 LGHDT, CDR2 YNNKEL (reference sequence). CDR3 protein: CASSQRTSGSGDTQYF. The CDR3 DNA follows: TGTGCCAGCAGCCAACGGACTAGCGGGAGCGGAGATACGCAGTATTTT.

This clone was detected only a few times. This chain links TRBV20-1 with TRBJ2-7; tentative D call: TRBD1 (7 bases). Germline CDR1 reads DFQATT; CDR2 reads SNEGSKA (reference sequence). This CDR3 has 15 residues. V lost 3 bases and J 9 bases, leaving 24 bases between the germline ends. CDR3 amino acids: CSASRGTAGVLGQYF. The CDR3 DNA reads TGCAGTGCTAGTAGGGGGACAGCGGGCGTCCTGGGGCAGTACTTC.

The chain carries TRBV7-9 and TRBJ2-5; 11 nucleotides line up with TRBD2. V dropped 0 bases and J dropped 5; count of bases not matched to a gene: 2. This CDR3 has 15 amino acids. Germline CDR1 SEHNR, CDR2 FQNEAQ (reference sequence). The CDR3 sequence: CASSLAASGRETQYF. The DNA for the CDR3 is TGTGCCAGCAGCTTAGCGGCTAGCGGGAGGGAGACCCAGTACTTC.

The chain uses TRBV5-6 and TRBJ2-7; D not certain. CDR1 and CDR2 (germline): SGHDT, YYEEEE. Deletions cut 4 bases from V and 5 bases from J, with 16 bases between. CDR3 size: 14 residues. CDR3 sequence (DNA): TGTGCCAGCAGCCTACCCGGTTGGGCCCACGAGCAGTACGTC. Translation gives CASSLPGWAHEQYV.

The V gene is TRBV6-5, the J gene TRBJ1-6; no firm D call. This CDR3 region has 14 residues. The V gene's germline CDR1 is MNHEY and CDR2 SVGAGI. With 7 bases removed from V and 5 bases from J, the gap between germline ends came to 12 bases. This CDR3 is CASNERHNNSPLHF. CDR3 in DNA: TGTGCCAGCAACGAGAGACACAATAATTCACCCCTCCACTTT.

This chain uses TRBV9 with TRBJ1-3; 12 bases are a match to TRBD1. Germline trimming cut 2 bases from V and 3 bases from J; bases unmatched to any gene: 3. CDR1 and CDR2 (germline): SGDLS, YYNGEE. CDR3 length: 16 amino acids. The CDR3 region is CASSVGTGGDGNTIYF. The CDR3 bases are TGTGCCAGCAGCGTCGGGACAGGGGGCGATGGAAACACCATATATTTT.

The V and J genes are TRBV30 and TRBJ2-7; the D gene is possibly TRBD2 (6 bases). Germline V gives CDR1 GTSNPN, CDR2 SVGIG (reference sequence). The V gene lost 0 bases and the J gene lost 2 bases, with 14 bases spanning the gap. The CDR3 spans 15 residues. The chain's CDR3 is CAWSVGGNWAYEQYF. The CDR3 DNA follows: TGTGCCTGGAGTGTTGGAGGGAACTGGGCCTACGAGCAGTACTTC.

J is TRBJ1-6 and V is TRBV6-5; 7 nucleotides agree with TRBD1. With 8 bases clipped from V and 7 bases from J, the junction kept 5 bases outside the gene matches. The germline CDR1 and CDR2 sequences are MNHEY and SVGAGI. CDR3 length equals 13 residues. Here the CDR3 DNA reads TGTGCCAGCCACAGGGGTATGAATTCACCCCTCCACTTT. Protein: CASHRGMNSPLHF.